Below, 16 T cell receptor beta chains from the same sample are listed, as sequenced in a study of blood T cell repertoires in COVID-19 (dated by TCRdb to the early 2020s). Library preparation used the immunoSEQ multiplex PCR assay. Imported from immuneACCESS, the table was reduced by TCRdb to in-frame sequences with V and J called. These copies leave out some clones; in studies compared against another copy, an unresolved V gene accounts for under half, and the cause of the remainder is not known. The table for this sample lists roughly 280,000 clones; around 88% of them were counted only once. The top ten constitute under 2.5% of the sample. Specimen: peripheral blood. The receptors were gathered from a man aged 25-40 years with active or convalescent COVID-19.

The chain employs TRBV21-1 and TRBJ2-7; the table's D call, TRBD1, has no DNA check behind it. TRBV21-1 is an annotated pseudogene. There are 15 residues in the CDR3. Here the CDR3 DNA reads TGTGCCAGCAGCCCCCGGGCCAGGGGGCAATACGAGCAGTACTTC. Translation gives CASSPRARGQYEQYF.

The chain joins TRBV11-2 to TRBJ1-4, with TRBD1 identical over 9 bases. Germline V gene lookup returns CDR1 SGHAT and CDR2 FQNNGV. The CDR3 covers 14 residues. J lost 8 bases, V lost 1 base, and 2 bases had no gene match. The CDR3 here is CASSLGTGGEKLFF. The DNA for the CDR3 is TGTGCCAGCAGCTTAGGTACAGGGGGCGAAAAACTGTTTTTT.

The chain couples TRBV5-5 to TRBJ1-1; TRBD1 matches at 9 bases. Trimming at V came to 4 bases and at J to 0 bases, leaving 4 bases not matched to a gene. This CDR3 has 15 amino acids. Per germline, CDR1 SGHKS and CDR2 YYEKEE (reference sequence). CDR3: CASSRGTGLNTEAFF. In DNA, the CDR3 is TGTGCCAGCAGCCGGGGGACAGGGCTGAACACTGAAGCTTTCTTT.

This clone appeared once. The same CDR3 can be traced to other DNA sequences in this sample. The V and J genes are TRBV5-1 and TRBJ1-2; 8 nucleotides line up with TRBD1. The CDR3 extends over 14 amino acids. J lost 3 bases, V lost 4 bases, and 5 bases had no gene match. Germline CDR1 and CDR2: SGHRS and YFSETQ. CDR3 loop: CASSLGQGDYGYTF. The CDR3 DNA follows: TGCGCCAGCAGCCTCGGACAGGGCGACTATGGCTACACCTTC.

As DNA, the CDR3 is TGCGCCAGCAGCCAGGAACTAGCGGGGGGCCGGGGGACCCAGTACTTC. Amino acid sequence: CASSQELAGGRGTQYF. This chain uses TRBV4-3 with TRBJ2-5, with 12 bases identical to TRBD2. The CDR3 loop spans 16 amino acids. Germline-derived CDR1 and CDR2 are LGHNA and YSLEER. Unmatched junction bases numbered 9, after V lost 3 bases and J lost 7 bases.

This chain links TRBV7-9 with TRBJ1-6, with D maybe TRBD1 (5 bases). Germline CDR1 and CDR2: SEHNR and FQNEAQ (reference sequence). The V end was cut by 0 bases, the J end by 3 bases, with 9 bases between. The CDR3 length is 16 residues. The CDR3 coding sequence is TGTGCCAGCAGCTTAGCGCAGGGTTTCTATAATTCACCCCTCCACTTT. It translates to CASSLAQGFYNSPLHF.

The chain is built from TRBV19 and TRBJ2-7, with a possible D match to TRBD1 (6 bases). Trimming took off 5 bases at V and 0 bases at J, with 8 bases between the two ends. CDR3 size: 13 residues. In germline, CDR1 is LNHDA, CDR2 SQIVND (reference sequence). The CDR3 spells CASSRDISYEQYF. Written as DNA, the CDR3 is TGTGCCAGTAGTCGGGACATCTCCTACGAGCAGTACTTC.

The rearrangement links TRBV5-6 to TRBJ1-2; 7 bases are a match to TRBD1. Germline values: CDR1 SGHDT, CDR2 YYEEEE. The CDR3 loop spans 14 amino acids. Trimming removed 3 bases from V and 3 bases from J; junction bases left unmatched: 5. The CDR3 is CASSYRTGDYGYTF. The CDR3 DNA reads TGTGCCAGCAGCTATAGAACAGGGGACTATGGCTACACCTTC.

The sample holds one count of this clone. The chain uses TRBV10-1 and TRBJ2-1, with 8 bases fitting TRBD1. The J segment lost 7 bases and the V segment lost 3 bases, leaving 8 bases of the junction unmatched. Germline V gene lookup returns CDR1 WNHNN and CDR2 SYGVQD (reference sequence). The CDR3 is 15 amino acids. The CDR3 region has the DNA TGCGCCAGCAGTGACTTCAGGGGGCGCGAAAATGAGCAGTTCTTC. Its protein is CASSDFRGRENEQFF.

This chain links TRBV16 with TRBJ2-7, with a weak D call TRBD1 (6 bases). The CDR3 runs to 14 residues. The V gene's germline CDR1 is KGHSY and CDR2 FQNENV. Trimming pared 4 bases from V and 6 bases from J, leaving 16 bases between. This CDR3 is CASSRDRTPPEQYF. The CDR3 bases are TGTGCCAGCAGCCGCGACAGGACCCCCCCCGAGCAGTACTTC.

The chain couples TRBV3-1 (or the pseudogene TRBV3-2) to TRBJ2-1; the D gene is possibly TRBD2 (6 bases). From germline, CDR1 is LGHDT and CDR2 YNNKEL (reference sequence). CDR3 length equals 14 residues. With 6 bases removed from V and 5 bases from J, the gap between germline ends came to 14 bases. The CDR3 spells CASREAGGDNEQFF. The CDR3, as DNA: TGTGCCAGCAGGGAGGCTGGAGGGGACAATGAGCAGTTCTTC.

The rearrangement links TRBV19 to TRBJ2-3, with TRBD2 matching 10 bases. The trim removed 4 bases at V and 2 bases at J, leaving 3 bases unmatched. The germline V gene encodes CDR1 LNHDA and CDR2 SQIVND (reference sequence). The CDR3 has 15 amino acids. The CDR3 DNA is TGTGCCAGTAGTAGTACTAGCGGGGTCACAGATACGCAGTATTTT. Translated: CASSSTSGVTDTQYF.

The rearrangement links TRBV6-4 to TRBJ1-2, with TRBD1 matching 8 bases. The trim removed 3 bases at V and 2 bases at J, leaving 14 bases unmatched. The CDR3 loop spans 18 amino acids. The germline V gene has CDR1 MRHNA and CDR2 SNTAGT. The CDR3 sequence is CASSEKPGQVFSNYGYTF. In DNA form, the CDR3 reads TGTGCCAGCAGTGAGAAACCGGGACAGGTTTTTTCGAACTATGGCTACACCTTC.

This clone came up a few times. The chain carries TRBV5-7 and TRBJ1-6; no clear D. TRBV5-7 is known as an ORF, though its function is uncertain. This CDR3 is 16 amino acids long. The V end was cut by 0 bases, the J end by 9 bases, with 16 bases between. CDR3 bases: TGTGCCAGCAGCTTGGATCCTCGGTGGGAGGGTTCACCCCTCCACTTT. Its protein is CASSLDPRWEGSPLHF.

As concerns this clone: The same CDR3 can be traced to other DNA sequences in this sample. The V and J genes are TRBV4-1 and TRBJ2-7, with 7 bases aligning to TRBD1. CDR1 is MGHRA, CDR2 YSYEKL, per germline. The CDR3 consists of 14 residues. Trimming cost V 1 base and J 2 bases; bases outside gene matches: 2. This CDR3 reads CASSQGQGAYEQYF. DNA of the CDR3: TGCGCCAGCAGCCAAGGGCAGGGGGCCTACGAGCAGTACTTC.

The J gene is TRBJ1-1, the V gene TRBV5-1, with D unclear. The CDR3 runs 13 residues. Germline assignment: CDR1 SGHRS and CDR2 YFSETQ. Trimming left V 4 bases short and J 4 bases short, with 11 bases between. CDR3 sequence: CASSMDSGTEAFF. The CDR3 DNA sequence: TGCGCCAGCAGCATGGACTCGGGCACTGAAGCTTTCTTT. Full variable domain (rest looked up from reference TRBV5-1 and TRBJ1-1): KAGVTQTPRYLIKTRGQQVTLSCSPISGHRSVSWYQQTPGQGLQFLFEYFSETQRNKGNFPGRFSGRQFSNSRSEMNVSTLELGDSALYLCASSMDSGTEAFFGQGTRLTVV.